A selection of T cell receptor beta chains follows, all from one sample in a study of blood T cells in healthy people across ages. A single record per CDR3 protein comes from TCRdb applying MiXCR to the 5' RACE reads. Of 650,000 to 800,000 distinct CDR3 sequences detected, around 42% appear once; the ten largest clones hold about a fifth. Sequencing input: blood. The receptors come from a man in his sixties in good health. Both conserved end residues are part of each CDR3. D genes are given only for firm matches. Some rows mark clone size as missing; the rest say once, few, many or name a class of expanded clone.

D gene	V gene	clone size	J gene	CDR3 protein	CDR3 DNA
.	TRBV10-3	few	TRBJ2-7	CAIGLFYNEQYF	TGTGCCATCGGACTCTTCTACAATGAGCAGTACTTC
.	TRBV6-2/TRBV6-3	.	TRBJ1-1	CASTPGQPNTEAFF	TGTGCCAGCACCCCTGGCCAGCCGAACACTGAAGCTTTCTTT
.	TRBV5-1	.	TRBJ1-1	CASSRREGPTEAFF	TGCGCCAGCAGCCGCCGAGAAGGACCCACTGAAGCTTTCTTT
TRBD2	TRBV20-1	.	TRBJ2-2	CSARDRREGNTGELFF	TGCAGTGCTAGAGATCGAAGGGAGGGGAACACCGGGGAGCTGTTTTTT
TRBD2	TRBV2	few	TRBJ2-7	CASNPSGGLEQYF	TGTGCCAGCAACCCCAGCGGGGGGCTTGAGCAGTACTTC
.	TRBV7-8	.	TRBJ2-4	CASSLGGTGKNSQYF	TGTGCCAGCAGCTTAGGCGGGACGGGGAAAAACAGTCAGTACTTC
.	TRBV14	few	TRBJ1-5	CASSQVNGTPGSSNQPQHF	TGTGCCAGCAGCCAAGTAAATGGCACGCCTGGGTCTAGCAATCAGCCCCAGCATTTT
TRBD1	TRBV12-3/TRBV12-4	.	TRBJ2-3	CASSLTPGTGGTDTQYF	TGTGCCAGCAGTTTAACGCCCGGGACAGGGGGAACAGATACGCAGTATTTT
.	TRBV25-1	.	TRBJ1-2	CASSAQRNYGYTF	TGTGCCAGCAGTGCTCAGCGAAACTATGGCTACACCTTC
TRBD1	TRBV4-3	.	TRBJ2-7	CASSQEVSDRVPYEQYF	TGCGCCAGCAGCCAAGAAGTTTCGGACAGGGTCCCCTACGAGCAGTACTTC
.	TRBV9	many	TRBJ2-7	CASSASRASYEQYF	TGTGCCAGCAGCGCCTCAAGGGCCTCCTACGAGCAGTACTTC
.	TRBV4-1	few	TRBJ1-4	CASSGPEKLFF	TGCGCCAGCAGTGGACCTGAAAAACTGTTTTTT
.	TRBV20-1	few	TRBJ1-1	CSARHRAEAFF	TGCAGTGCTCGACACAGGGCTGAAGCTTTCTTT
.	TRBV20-1	.	TRBJ2-3	CSKRLTTKPDTQYF	TGCAGTAAAAGACTAACTACAAAACCAGATACGCAGTATTTT
.	TRBV10-3	few	TRBJ2-3	CATRGGQGADTQYF	TGTGCCACGAGAGGCGGACAAGGGGCAGATACGCAGTATTTT
TRBD1	TRBV6-5	few	TRBJ1-1	CASSFGTGGLMNTEAFF	TGTGCCAGCAGTTTCGGGACAGGAGGTTTAATGAACACTGAAGCTTTCTTT
TRBD1	TRBV12-3/TRBV12-4	.	TRBJ2-3	CASISGDRVADTQYF	TGTGCCAGCATATCCGGGGACAGGGTGGCAGATACGCAGTATTTT
.	TRBV5-1	.	TRBJ1-2	CASSLVPGNYGYTF	TGCGCCAGCAGCTTGGTTCCGGGGAACTATGGCTACACCTTC
.	TRBV30	once	TRBJ1-2	CAVSRGGGGYTF	TGTGCCGTTAGCCGAGGCGGAGGCGGCTACACCTTC
.	TRBV20-1	.	TRBJ2-3	CSCQDSTDTQYF	TGCAGTTGTCAAGATTCCACAGATACGCAGTATTTT
TRBD2	TRBV7-2	.	TRBJ2-7	CASSQRTSVTDEQYF	TGTGCCAGCAGCCAAAGGACTAGCGTCACCGACGAGCAGTACTTC
.	TRBV20-1	few	TRBJ2-2	CSARGARAGELFF	TGCAGTGCTAGAGGGGCGAGGGCCGGGGAGCTGTTTTTT
TRBD2	TRBV9	few	TRBJ2-1	CASSVESSGGYNEQFF	TGTGCCAGCAGCGTAGAAAGTAGCGGGGGGTACAATGAGCAGTTCTTC
TRBD1	TRBV7-9	.	TRBJ1-5	CASSFPTGLNNQPQHF	TGTGCCAGCAGCTTCCCGACAGGGCTGAACAATCAGCCCCAGCATTTT
.	TRBV6-2/TRBV6-3	.	TRBJ1-4	CASSWDHRQDDATNEKLFF	TGTGCCAGCAGTTGGGATCATCGACAGGATGATGCAACTAATGAAAAACTGTTTTTT
.	TRBV5-1	.	TRBJ2-1	CANSPQGSENEQFF	TGCGCCAACAGCCCGCAGGGGTCCGAAAATGAGCAGTTCTTC
TRBD1	TRBV20-1	.	TRBJ1-1	CSAGGGNTEAFF	TGCAGTGCAGGGGGCGGGAACACTGAAGCTTTCTTT
.	TRBV3-1	.	TRBJ2-2	CASSQGLTGPGTGELFF	TGTGCCAGCAGCCAGGGTTTAACAGGGCCGGGCACCGGGGAGCTGTTTTTT
.	TRBV12-3/TRBV12-4	.	TRBJ1-4	CASSFLPPRPGENEKLFF	TGTGCCAGCAGTTTCTTGCCCCCACGTCCCGGGGAAAATGAAAAACTGTTTTTT
.	TRBV5-5	.	TRBJ2-6	CASSSDVISGANVLTF	TGTGCCAGCAGCTCGGACGTCATCTCCGGGGCCAACGTCCTGACTTTC
TRBD1	TRBV11-1	.	TRBJ2-3	CASSLSRDRVPYF	TGTGCCAGCAGCTTAAGCCGGGACAGGGTACCGTATTTT
TRBD2	TRBV5-1	.	TRBJ2-1	CASSLALAGDFYNEQFF	TGCGCCAGCAGCTTGGCCTTAGCGGGAGACTTTTACAATGAGCAGTTCTTC
.	TRBV27	.	TRBJ1-5	CASSLLGSGQPQHF	TGTGCCAGCAGTTTGTTAGGCAGTGGCCAGCCCCAGCATTTT
TRBD1	TRBV5-1	.	TRBJ2-5	CASSSGDRSLYNEQYF	TGCGCCAGCAGCTCCGGGGACAGATCGTTGTACAATGAGCAGTACTTC
.	TRBV4-1	.	TRBJ1-1	CASSQDPIREAFF	TGCGCCAGCAGCCAAGATCCGATTCGTGAAGCTTTCTTT
TRBD2	TRBV7-3	few	TRBJ2-3	CASSSGLASTDTQYF	TGTGCCAGCAGCTCGGGACTAGCAAGCACAGATACGCAGTATTTT
.	TRBV7-2	.	TRBJ1-2	CASSFGAATSDYGYTF	TGTGCCAGCAGTTTTGGGGCGGCTACTTCGGACTATGGCTACACCTTC
.	TRBV12-5	.	TRBJ2-5	CASGLPGLETQYF	TGTGCTAGTGGTTTACCGGGACTAGAGACCCAGTACTTC
TRBD2	TRBV3-1	few	TRBJ2-5	CASSPTSGGGETQYF	TGTGCCAGCAGCCCGACTAGCGGGGGGGGAGAGACCCAGTACTTC
TRBD1	TRBV11-2	.	TRBJ2-5	CASSWTGRQTQYF	TGTGCCAGCAGCTGGACAGGGCGGCAGACCCAGTACTTC
TRBD2	TRBV10-2	few	TRBJ2-5	CASRDQTSRQETQYF	TGCGCCAGCAGAGACCAGACTAGCAGGCAAGAGACCCAGTACTTC
TRBD1	TRBV10-3	.	TRBJ2-1	CAIKPFSTGKTQNPYNEQFF	TGTGCCATCAAACCTTTTTCGACAGGGAAAACTCAAAACCCCTACAATGAGCAGTTCTTC
TRBD1	TRBV13	.	TRBJ1-1	CASSGQGARTEAFF	TGTGCCAGCAGTGGCCAGGGGGCGAGGACTGAAGCTTTCTTT
TRBD2	TRBV7-2	.	TRBJ2-5	CASSLEIAGASETQYF	TGTGCCAGCAGCTTAGAGATAGCGGGAGCCTCGGAGACCCAGTACTTC
.	TRBV5-1	.	TRBJ2-5	CASSPGTEGQTQYF	TGCGCCAGCAGCCCCGGGACCGAAGGACAGACCCAGTACTTC
TRBD1	TRBV7-2	.	TRBJ2-1	CASSAWTGPYNEQFF	TGTGCCAGCAGCGCTTGGACAGGGCCCTACAATGAGCAGTTCTTC
TRBD1	TRBV6-5	.	TRBJ2-1	CATSETGRNEQFF	TGTGCCACCAGCGAGACAGGGCGAAATGAGCAGTTCTTC
.	TRBV6-2/TRBV6-3	.	TRBJ2-2	CASSYGKYTGELFF	TGTGCCAGCAGTTACGGCAAATACACCGGGGAGCTGTTTTTT
.	TRBV5-1	.	TRBJ1-1	CASSYTGTLNTEAFF	TGCGCCAGCAGTTATACCGGGACGCTGAACACTGAAGCTTTCTTT
TRBD1	TRBV7-2	few	TRBJ2-7	CASSLEQGRRYEQYF	TGTGCCAGCAGCTTAGAACAGGGGAGAAGGTACGAGCAGTACTTC
TRBD1	TRBV2	few	TRBJ2-7	CASSEADDREEYEQYF	TGTGCCAGCAGTGAAGCGGACGACAGGGAAGAATACGAGCAGTACTTC
.	TRBV27	once	TRBJ2-1	CASSLSLSRVNEQFF	TGTGCCAGCAGTTTATCGCTGTCCAGGGTGAATGAGCAGTTCTTC
.	TRBV6-2/TRBV6-3	.	TRBJ2-3	CASLTRDHTDTQYF	TGTGCCAGCCTAACAAGGGACCACACAGATACGCAGTATTTT
.	TRBV3-1	.	TRBJ2-1	CASSRTRQGIEQFF	TGTGCCAGCAGCCGAACCCGGCAGGGGATTGAGCAGTTCTTC